Here is one T cell receptor beta chain with its context. Its antigen remains undetermined. Per-base quality was not reported, and no clone a single base away is much larger than it. The intended sense of this specimen's time point label: cycle 1 day 1 (C1D1), immediately before nivolumab initiation. Relapse after autologous stem cell transplantation had occurred in all trial patients, and cohorts A, B and C were distinguished by prior brentuximab vedotin exposure. A total of 50 to 70 patients with relapsed/refractory classical Hodgkin lymphoma made up the trial cohort, and each patient's best overall response was complete response, partial response or progressive disease. Trial patients were treated with single-agent nivolumab in the multi-cohort phase II CheckMate 205 trial. An independent review committee assessed best overall response using the 2007 International Working Group response criteria. Trial PBMCs were obtained immediately prior to nivolumab initiation (C1D1) and on therapy at cycle 2 day 1 and cycle 4 day 1. After peripheral blood was drawn into 8 mL Vacutainer Cell Preparation Tubes, PBMCs were isolated by centrifugation and then cryopreserved.

The CDR3 sequence holds 15 residues, the cysteine and phenylalanine included. The retained sequence is limited to the CDR3, 45 bases, with the frame set at the first base. The germline ends are 16 bases apart after V is trimmed by 8 bases and J by 2 bases. As encoded in the germline V gene, CDR1 is MNHNS while CDR2 is SASEGT. The entry originates in a study of PD-1 blockade in classical Hodgkin lymphoma (dated by TCRdb to 2018 to 2021). For the wider study: Nivolumab dosing was 3 mg/kg intravenously every 2 weeks, continuing until either disease progression or unacceptable toxicity. A peripheral blood immune signature of response to PD-1 blockade in classical Hodgkin lymphoma was defined using TCR beta sequencing and CyTOF.

The full study reports these points: The study was limited to a single clinical trial cohort, and causes of repertoire differences, possibly disease activity or prior therapy, remained undefined. Baseline TCR diversity was reported to be lower in newly diagnosed patients than in healthy donors, and even lower in relapsed/refractory patients. Trial patients with a complete response had baseline diversity similar to that of newly diagnosed patients, while partial responders and progressors had significantly lower diversity. Patients starting nivolumab less than 1 year after ASCT had lower diversity and were excluded from later analyses to avoid confounding by immune reconstitution. CD4+ but not CD8+ TCR diversity rose significantly by C4D1 (p=0.0027 vs p=0.16), most apparent in complete responders (p=0.02).

Genomic DNA was isolated using the Qiagen DNeasy kit from unsorted PBMCs as well as from negatively selected CD4+ and CD8+ fractions. Using primers that anneal to V and J segments, immunoSEQ multiplex PCR amplified the TCR beta CDR3 regions. Amplification bias was minimized using a synthetic immune receptor repertoire, and residual bias was removed computationally after sequencing. The study's processing was this. Custom Python scripts were used to quantify repertoire diversity as the Shannon entropy index. Unsorted, CD4+ and CD8+ repertoires were analyzed separately, except for combined analyses in which CD4+ and CD8+ sequences were merged in silico. Clonal expansion was defined as at least a 2-fold frequency increase after treatment relative to C1D1, with a pseudocount of 0.5 for undetected baseline clones. Clones with 0 or 1 copy at C1D1 were classified as singleton clones, and clones with 2 or more copies were classified as non-singleton clones. Clones expanded in unsorted samples were labelled as CD4+, CD8+ or unknown by matching protein sequences in sorted samples from the same patient. Wilcoxon tests were applied to paired samples to test diversity changes from C1D1 to C4D1. The clones in this table, taken by TCRdb from immuneACCESS, are in-frame only. Not every clone is retained; where verified, under half of the shortfall comes from an unresolved V gene, and the cause of the rest is unknown. V, J and clone size reflect that table, while D and trimming were determined from the DNA. Here the sample has about 12,000 clones; 75% to 90% occur a single time. Clones ranked in the top ten supply more than 20% of the sample.

The material was peripheral blood mononuclear cells (PBMCs), obtained at baseline. The TCR comes from a human donor with classical Hodgkin lymphoma. The V and J genes are TRBV6-1 and TRBJ1-5, with the D gene not clear enough to name. The DNA reads TGTGCCAGCTCCTTTGAGCCGGGCCGCAATCAGCCCCAGCATTTT. Its protein is CASSFEPGRNQPQHF.